This record concerns one TCR beta chain sequence. The source of the sample is a study of blood T cell repertoires in COVID-19. As for the study in general: The United States, Italy and Spain were the sources of the acute and convalescent COVID-19 samples. The cDNA or gDNA used as material had been derived from T cells, B-cell-depleted T cells, or PBMCs.

This CDR3 region has 16 residues. V lost 2 bases and J lost 4; bases outside the gene matches: 10. Per the germline V gene, CDR1 is SGHTA and CDR2 is FQGNSA. The authors' processing: Amplification of reference gene primers was used by the study to estimate nucleated cell counts. Generated by immunoSEQ multiplex PCR, the TCRdb table keeps only in-frame clones and is missing some. Clone size and the V and J calls come from that table; the DNA yielded D and trimming. The sample lists 150,000 to 200,000 clones; 70% to 90% were seen once. V usage is TRBV7-2 and J usage is TRBJ2-7, with 8 bases aligning to TRBD2. Material for sequencing was peripheral blood. This TCR derives from a man aged 55-75 years with acute or convalescent COVID-19. The DNA for the CDR3 is TGTGCCAGCAGCTTAAGTTTCCAGCGGGAGAGTTACGAGCAGTACTTC. Residues: CASSLSFQRESYEQYF.